This TCR beta chain appears in the sequencing data of a study of blood T cell repertoires in COVID-19. About the study: Italy, Spain and the United States were the sources of the convalescent and acute COVID-19 samples. In each case, the material was cDNA or gDNA derived from T cells, B-cell-depleted T cells, or PBMCs.

The sample holds one count of this clone. As processed by the authors: The authors estimated nucleated cell counts from reference gene primer amplification. Profiling relied on immunoSEQ multiplex PCR, and the TCRdb table lists in-frame clones only, not all of them. Clone size and the V and J calls come from that table; the DNA yielded D and trimming. The sample includes roughly 32,000 clones, more than 60% seen only once; the top ten take roughly 14%. The sample was peripheral blood. This receptor was taken from an elderly man with active or convalescent COVID-19.

CDR3 in DNA: TGTGCCAGTAGTATAGTAACTAGCGGGAGGTGGGGTGAGCAGTTCTTC. This codes for CASSIVTSGRWGEQFF. The chain is built from TRBV19 and TRBJ2-1; 12 nucleotides match TRBD2. Germline CDR1 LNHDA, CDR2 SQIVND (reference sequence). The CDR3 covers 16 residues. The V and J ends lost 1 base and 9 bases, in that order; junction bases with no gene match: 7.